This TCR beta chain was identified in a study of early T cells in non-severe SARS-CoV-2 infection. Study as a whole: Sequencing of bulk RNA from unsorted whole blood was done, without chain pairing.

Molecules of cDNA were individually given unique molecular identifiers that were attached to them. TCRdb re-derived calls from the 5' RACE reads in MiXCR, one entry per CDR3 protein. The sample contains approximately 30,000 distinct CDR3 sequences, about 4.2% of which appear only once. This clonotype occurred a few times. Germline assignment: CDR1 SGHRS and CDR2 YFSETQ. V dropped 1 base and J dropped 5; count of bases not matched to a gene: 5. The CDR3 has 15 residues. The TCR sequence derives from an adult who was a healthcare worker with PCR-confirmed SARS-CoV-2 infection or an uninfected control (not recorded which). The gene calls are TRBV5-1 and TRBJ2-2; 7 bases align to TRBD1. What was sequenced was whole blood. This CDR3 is CASSLTGERTGELFF. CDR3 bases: TGCGCCAGCAGCTTGACAGGGGAAAGGACCGGGGAGCTGTTTTTT.